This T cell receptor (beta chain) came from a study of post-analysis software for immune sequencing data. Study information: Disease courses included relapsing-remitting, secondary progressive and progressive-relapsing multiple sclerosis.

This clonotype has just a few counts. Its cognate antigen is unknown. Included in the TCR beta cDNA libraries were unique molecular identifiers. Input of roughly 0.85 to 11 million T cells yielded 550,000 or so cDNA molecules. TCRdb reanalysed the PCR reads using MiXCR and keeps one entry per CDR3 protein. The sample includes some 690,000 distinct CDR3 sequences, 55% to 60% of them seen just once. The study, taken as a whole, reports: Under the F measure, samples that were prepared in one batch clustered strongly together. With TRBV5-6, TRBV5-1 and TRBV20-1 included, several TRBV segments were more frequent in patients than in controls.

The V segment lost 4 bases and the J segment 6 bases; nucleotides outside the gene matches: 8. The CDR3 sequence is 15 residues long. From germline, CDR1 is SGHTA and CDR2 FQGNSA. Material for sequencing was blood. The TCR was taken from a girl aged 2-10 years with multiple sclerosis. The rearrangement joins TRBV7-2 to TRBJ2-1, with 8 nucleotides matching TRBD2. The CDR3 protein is CASSYGTRASNEQFF. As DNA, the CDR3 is TGTGCCAGCAGCTACGGGACTAGGGCTTCCAATGAGCAGTTCTTC.